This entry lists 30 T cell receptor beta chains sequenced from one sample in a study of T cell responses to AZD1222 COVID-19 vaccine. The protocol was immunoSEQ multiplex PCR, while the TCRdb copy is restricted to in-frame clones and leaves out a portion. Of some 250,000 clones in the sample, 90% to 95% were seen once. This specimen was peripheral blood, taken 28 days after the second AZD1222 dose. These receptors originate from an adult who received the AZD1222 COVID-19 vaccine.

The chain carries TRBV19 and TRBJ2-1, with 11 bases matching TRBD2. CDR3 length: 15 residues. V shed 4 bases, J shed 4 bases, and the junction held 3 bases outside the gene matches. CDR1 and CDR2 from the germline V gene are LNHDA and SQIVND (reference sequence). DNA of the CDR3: TGTGCCAGTAGTACAACTAGCGGGAGTTACAATGAGCAGTTCTTC. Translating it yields CASSTTSGSYNEQFF.

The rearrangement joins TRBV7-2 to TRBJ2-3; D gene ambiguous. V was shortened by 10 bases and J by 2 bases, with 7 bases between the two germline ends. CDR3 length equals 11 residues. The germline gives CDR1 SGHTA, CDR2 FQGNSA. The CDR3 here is CATSLTDTQYF. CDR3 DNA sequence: TGTGCCACCTCTCTCACAGATACGCAGTATTTT.

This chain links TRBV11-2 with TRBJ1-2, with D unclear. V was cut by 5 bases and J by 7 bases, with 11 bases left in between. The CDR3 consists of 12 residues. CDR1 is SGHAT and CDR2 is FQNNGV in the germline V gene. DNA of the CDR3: TGTGCCAGCAGCCCTTCCCCTGGTGGCTACACCTTC. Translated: CASSPSPGGYTF.

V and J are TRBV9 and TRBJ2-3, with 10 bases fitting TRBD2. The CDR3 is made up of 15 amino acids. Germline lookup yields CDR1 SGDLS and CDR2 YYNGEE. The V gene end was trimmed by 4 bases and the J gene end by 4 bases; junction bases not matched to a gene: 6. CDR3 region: CASSSSGTSADTQYF. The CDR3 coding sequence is TGTGCCAGCAGCTCCTCCGGGACTAGCGCAGATACGCAGTATTTT.

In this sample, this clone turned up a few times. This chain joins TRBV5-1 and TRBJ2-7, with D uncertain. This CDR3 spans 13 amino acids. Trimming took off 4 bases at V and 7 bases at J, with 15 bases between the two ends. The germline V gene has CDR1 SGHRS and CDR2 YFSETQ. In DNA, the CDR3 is TGCGCCAGCAGCCTGGACCGGATGGGGGAGCAGTACTTC. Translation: CASSLDRMGEQYF. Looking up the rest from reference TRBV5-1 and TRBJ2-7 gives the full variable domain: KAGVTQTPRYLIKTRGQQVTLSCSPISGHRSVSWYQQTPGQGLQFLFEYFSETQRNKGNFPGRFSGRQFSNSRSEMNVSTLELGDSALYLCASSLDRMGEQYFGPGTRLTVT.

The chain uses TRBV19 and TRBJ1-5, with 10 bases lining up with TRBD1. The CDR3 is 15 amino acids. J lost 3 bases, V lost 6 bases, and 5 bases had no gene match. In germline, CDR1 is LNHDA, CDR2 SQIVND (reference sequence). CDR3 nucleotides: TGTGCCAGTAGGCGGGACAGGGGCGCCAATCAGCCCCAGCATTTT. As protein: CASRRDRGANQPQHF.

CDR3 nucleotides: TGTGCCAGCAGTGAAGGGGGGGTTGAGCAGTTCTTC. As protein: CASSEGGVEQFF. The genes are TRBV6-1 and TRBJ2-1, with D possibly TRBD2 on 6 matching bases. In germline, CDR1 is MNHNS, CDR2 SASEGT. The CDR3 length is 12 residues. V was cut by 1 base and J by 9 bases, with 7 bases left in between.

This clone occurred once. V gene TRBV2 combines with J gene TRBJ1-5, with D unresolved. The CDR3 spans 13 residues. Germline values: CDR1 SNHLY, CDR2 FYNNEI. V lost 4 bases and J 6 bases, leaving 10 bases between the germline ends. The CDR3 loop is CASSVSGGQPQHF. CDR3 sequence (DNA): TGTGCCAGCAGTGTATCGGGAGGTCAGCCCCAGCATTTT.

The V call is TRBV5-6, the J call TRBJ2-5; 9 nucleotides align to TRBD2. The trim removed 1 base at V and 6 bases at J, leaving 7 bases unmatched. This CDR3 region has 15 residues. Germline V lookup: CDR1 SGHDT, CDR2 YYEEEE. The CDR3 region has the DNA TGTGCCAGCAGCTTGATCGCGGGAGGGCTACAGACCCAGTACTTC. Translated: CASSLIAGGLQTQYF.

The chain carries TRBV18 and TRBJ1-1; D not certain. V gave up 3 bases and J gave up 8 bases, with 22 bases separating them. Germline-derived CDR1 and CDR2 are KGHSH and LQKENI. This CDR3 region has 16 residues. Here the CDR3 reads CASSPLLARSLVEAFF. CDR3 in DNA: TGTGCCAGCTCACCCCTTTTGGCCAGGTCGCTGGTAGAAGCTTTCTTT.

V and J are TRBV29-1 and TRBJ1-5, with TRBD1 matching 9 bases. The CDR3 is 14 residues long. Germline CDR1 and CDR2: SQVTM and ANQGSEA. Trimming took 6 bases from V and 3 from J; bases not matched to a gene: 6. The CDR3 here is CSVWTGDVNQPQHF. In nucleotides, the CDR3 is TGCAGCGTCTGGACAGGGGACGTCAATCAGCCCCAGCATTTT.

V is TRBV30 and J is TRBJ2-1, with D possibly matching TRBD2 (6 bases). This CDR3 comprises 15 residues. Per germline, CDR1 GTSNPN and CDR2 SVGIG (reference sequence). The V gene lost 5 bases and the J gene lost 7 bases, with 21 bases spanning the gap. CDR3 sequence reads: CAWDMRLGRRNEQFF. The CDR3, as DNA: TGTGCCTGGGATATGAGACTAGGAAGGAGGAATGAGCAGTTCTTC.

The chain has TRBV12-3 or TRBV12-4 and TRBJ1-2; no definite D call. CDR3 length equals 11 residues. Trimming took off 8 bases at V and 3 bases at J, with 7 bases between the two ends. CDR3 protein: CASGVYYGYTF. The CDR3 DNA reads TGTGCCAGCGGGGTCTACTATGGCTACACCTTC.

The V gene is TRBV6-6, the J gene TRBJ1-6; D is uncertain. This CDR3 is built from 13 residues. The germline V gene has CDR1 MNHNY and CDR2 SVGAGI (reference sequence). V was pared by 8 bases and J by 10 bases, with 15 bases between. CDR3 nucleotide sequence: TGTGCCAGCCATCAGGAAAGAGGCTCACCCCTCCACTTT. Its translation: CASHQERGSPLHF.

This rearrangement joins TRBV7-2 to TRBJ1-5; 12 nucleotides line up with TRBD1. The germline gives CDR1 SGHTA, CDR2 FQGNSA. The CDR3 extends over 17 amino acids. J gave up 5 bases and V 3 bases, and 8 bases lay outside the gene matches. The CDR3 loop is CASSFPTGTGGDQPQHF. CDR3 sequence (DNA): TGTGCCAGCAGCTTTCCCACCGGGACAGGGGGCGATCAGCCCCAGCATTTT.

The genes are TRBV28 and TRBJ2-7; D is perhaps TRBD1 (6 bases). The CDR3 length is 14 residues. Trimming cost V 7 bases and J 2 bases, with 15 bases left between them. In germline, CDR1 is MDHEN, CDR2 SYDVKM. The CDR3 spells CASTPTGQTYEQYF. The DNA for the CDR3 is TGTGCCAGCACTCCAACTGGACAGACCTACGAGCAGTACTTC.

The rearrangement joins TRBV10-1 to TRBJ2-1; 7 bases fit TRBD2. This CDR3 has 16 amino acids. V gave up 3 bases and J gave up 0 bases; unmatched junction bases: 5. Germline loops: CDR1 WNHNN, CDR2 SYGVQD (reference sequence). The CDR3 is CASSDLAADSYNEQFF. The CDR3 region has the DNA TGCGCCAGCAGTGACCTAGCGGCGGACTCCTACAATGAGCAGTTCTTC.

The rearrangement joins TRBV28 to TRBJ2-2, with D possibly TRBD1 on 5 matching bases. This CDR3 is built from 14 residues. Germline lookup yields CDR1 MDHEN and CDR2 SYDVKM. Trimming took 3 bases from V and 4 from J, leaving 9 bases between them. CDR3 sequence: CASSFDSFTGELFF. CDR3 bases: TGTGCCAGCAGTTTTGACAGCTTCACCGGGGAGCTGTTTTTT.

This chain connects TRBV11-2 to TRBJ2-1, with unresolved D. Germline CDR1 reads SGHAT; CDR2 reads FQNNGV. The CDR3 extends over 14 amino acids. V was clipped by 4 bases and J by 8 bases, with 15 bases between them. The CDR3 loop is CASSSVKFWDEQFF. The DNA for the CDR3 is TGTGCCAGCAGCTCGGTCAAGTTCTGGGATGAGCAGTTCTTC. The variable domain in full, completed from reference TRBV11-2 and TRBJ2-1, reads EAGVAQSPRYKIIEKRQSVAFWCNPISGHATLYWYQQILGQGPKLLIQFQNNGVVDDSQLPKDRFSAERLKGVDSTLKIQPAKLEDSAVYLCASSSVKFWDEQFFGPGTRLTVL.

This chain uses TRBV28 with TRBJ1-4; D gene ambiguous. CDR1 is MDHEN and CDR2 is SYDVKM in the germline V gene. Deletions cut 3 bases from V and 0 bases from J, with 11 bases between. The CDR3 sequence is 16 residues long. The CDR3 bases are TGTGCCAGCAGTTTCTTTGGCGGCCCAACTAATGAAAAACTGTTTTTT. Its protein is CASSFFGGPTNEKLFF.

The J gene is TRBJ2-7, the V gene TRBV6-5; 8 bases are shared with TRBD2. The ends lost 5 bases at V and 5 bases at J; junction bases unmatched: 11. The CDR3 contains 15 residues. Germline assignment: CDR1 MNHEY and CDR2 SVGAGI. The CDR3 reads CASSPSGTRSDEQYF. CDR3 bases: TGTGCCAGCAGTCCCTCCGGGACTAGGAGTGACGAGCAGTACTTC.

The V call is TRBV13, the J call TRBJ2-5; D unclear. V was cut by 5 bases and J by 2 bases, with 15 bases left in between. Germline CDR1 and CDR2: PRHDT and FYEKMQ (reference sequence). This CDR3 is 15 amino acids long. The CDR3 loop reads CASSPSDGPQETQYF. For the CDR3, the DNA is TGTGCCAGCAGCCCATCGGACGGACCACAAGAGACCCAGTACTTC.

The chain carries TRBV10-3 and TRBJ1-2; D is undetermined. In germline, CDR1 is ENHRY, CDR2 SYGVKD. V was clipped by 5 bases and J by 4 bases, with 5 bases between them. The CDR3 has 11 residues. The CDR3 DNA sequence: TGTGCCATCAGTACCTCCTATGGCTACACCTTC. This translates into CAISTSYGYTF.

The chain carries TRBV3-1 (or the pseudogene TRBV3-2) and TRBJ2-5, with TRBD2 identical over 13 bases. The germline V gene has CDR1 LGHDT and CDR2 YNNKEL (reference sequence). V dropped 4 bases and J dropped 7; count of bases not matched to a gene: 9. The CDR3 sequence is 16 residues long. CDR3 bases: TGTGCCAGCAGCCTGACTAGCGGGGGGCATGGGGGGACCCAGTACTTC. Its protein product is CASSLTSGGHGGTQYF.

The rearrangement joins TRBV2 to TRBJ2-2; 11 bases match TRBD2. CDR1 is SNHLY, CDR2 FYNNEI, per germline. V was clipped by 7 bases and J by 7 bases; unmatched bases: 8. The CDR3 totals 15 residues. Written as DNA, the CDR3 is TGTGCCAGCACGGAGAATAGCGGGAGGGTCGGGGAGCTGTTTTTT. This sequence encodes CASTENSGRVGELFF.

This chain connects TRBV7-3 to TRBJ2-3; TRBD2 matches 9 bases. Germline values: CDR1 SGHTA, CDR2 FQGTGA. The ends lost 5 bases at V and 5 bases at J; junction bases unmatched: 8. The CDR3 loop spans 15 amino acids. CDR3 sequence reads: CASSPRTSEGDTQYF. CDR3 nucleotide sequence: TGTGCCAGCAGCCCTAGGACTAGCGAAGGAGATACGCAGTATTTT.

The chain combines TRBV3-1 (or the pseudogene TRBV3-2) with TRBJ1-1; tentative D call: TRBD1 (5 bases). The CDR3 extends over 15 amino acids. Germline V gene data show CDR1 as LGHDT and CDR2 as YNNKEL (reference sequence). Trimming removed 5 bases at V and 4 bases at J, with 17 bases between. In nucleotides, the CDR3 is TGTGCCAGCAGCGGGCACGGGAGGGGTGGCACTGAAGCTTTCTTT. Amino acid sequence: CASSGHGRGGTEAFF.

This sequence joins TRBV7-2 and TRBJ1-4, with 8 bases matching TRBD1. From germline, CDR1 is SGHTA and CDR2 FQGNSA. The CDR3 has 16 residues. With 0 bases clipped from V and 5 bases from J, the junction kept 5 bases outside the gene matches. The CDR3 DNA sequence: TGTGCCAGCAGCTTAGCGGCAGGACAGGGCAATGAAAAACTGTTTTTT. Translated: CASSLAAGQGNEKLFF.

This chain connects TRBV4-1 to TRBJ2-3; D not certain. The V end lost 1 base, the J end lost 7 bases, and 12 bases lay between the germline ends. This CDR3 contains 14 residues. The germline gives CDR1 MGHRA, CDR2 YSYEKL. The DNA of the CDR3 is TGCGCCAGCAGCCAAGGGCGTGCAGAAAATACGCAGTATTTT. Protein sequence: CASSQGRAENTQYF.

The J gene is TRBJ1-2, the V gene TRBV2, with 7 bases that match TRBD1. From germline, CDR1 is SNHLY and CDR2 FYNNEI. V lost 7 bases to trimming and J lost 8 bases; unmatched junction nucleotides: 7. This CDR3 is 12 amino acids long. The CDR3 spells CASTRTGGGYTF. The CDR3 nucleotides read TGTGCCAGCACTCGGACAGGAGGAGGCTACACCTTC.